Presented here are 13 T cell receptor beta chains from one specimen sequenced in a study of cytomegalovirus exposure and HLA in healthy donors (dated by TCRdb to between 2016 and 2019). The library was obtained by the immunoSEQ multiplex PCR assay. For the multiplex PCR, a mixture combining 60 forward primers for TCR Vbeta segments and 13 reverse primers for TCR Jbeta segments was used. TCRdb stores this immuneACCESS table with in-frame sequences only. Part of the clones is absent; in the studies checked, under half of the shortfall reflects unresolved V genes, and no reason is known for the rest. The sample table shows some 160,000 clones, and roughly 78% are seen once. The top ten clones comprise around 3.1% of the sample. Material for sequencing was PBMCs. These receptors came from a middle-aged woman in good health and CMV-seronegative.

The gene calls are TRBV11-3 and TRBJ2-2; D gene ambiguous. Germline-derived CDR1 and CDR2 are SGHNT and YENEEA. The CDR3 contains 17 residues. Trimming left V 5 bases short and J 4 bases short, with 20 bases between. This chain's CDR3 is CASSLRYRGMGTGELFF. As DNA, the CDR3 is TGTGCCAGCAGCCTTCGCTACCGCGGAATGGGCACCGGGGAGCTGTTTTTT. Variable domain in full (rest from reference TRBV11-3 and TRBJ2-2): EAGVVQSPRYKIIEKKQPVAFWCNPISGHNTLYWYLQNLGQGPELLIRYENEEAVDDSQLPKDRFSAERLKGVDSTLKIQPAELGDSAVYLCASSLRYRGMGTGELFFGEGSRLTVL.

CDR3: CASSAYRGVYEQYF. The CDR3 nucleotides are TGTGCCAGCAGTGCTTACAGGGGTGTTTACGAGCAGTACTTC. The genes are TRBV2 and TRBJ2-7; TRBD1 aligns across 7 bases. The V gene end was trimmed by 4 bases and the J gene end by 4 bases; junction bases not matched to a gene: 7. CDR3 length: 14 residues. Germline V gene lookup returns CDR1 SNHLY and CDR2 FYNNEI.

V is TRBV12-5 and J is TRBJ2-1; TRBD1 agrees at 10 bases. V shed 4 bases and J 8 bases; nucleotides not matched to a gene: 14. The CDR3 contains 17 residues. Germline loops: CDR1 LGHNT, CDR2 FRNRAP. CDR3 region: CASGSSSGTGEWDEQFF. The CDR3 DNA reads TGTGCTAGTGGTTCCTCCTCCGGGACAGGGGAATGGGATGAGCAGTTCTTC. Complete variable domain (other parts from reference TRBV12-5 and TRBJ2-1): DARVTQTPRHKVTEMGQEVTMRCQPILGHNTVFWYRQTMMQGLELLAYFRNRAPLDDSGMPKDRFSAEMPDATLATLKIQPSEPRDSAVYFCASGSSSGTGEWDEQFFGPGTRLTVL.

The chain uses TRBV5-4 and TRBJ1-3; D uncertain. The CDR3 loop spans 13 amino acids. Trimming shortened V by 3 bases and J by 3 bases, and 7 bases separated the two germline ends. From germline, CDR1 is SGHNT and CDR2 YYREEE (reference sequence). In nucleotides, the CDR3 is TGTGCCAGCAGCTCAGCTAGTGGAAACACCATATATTTT. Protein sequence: CASSSASGNTIYF.

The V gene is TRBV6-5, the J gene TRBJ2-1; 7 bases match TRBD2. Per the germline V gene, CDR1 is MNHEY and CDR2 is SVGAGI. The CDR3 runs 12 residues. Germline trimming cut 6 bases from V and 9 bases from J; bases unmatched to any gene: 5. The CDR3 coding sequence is TGTGCCAGCAGCCGACTAGCTTCTGAGCAGTTCTTC. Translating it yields CASSRLASEQFF.

As DNA, the CDR3 is TGCAGCGTTGTACTGGACAGGGGGCTTTCCGGAAACACCATATATTTT. Translation gives CSVVLDRGLSGNTIYF. The chain employs TRBV29-1 and TRBJ1-3, with TRBD1 identical over 11 bases. With V trimmed by 4 bases and J by 4 bases, 9 bases remained unmatched. There are 16 residues in the CDR3. Germline lookup yields CDR1 SQVTM and CDR2 ANQGSEA.

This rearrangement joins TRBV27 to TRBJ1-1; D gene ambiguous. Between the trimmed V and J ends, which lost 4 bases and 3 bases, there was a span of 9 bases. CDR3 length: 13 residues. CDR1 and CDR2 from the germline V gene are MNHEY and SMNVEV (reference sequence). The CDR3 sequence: CASSSRVDTEAFF. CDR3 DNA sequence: TGTGCCAGCAGTTCGCGGGTGGACACTGAAGCTTTCTTT.

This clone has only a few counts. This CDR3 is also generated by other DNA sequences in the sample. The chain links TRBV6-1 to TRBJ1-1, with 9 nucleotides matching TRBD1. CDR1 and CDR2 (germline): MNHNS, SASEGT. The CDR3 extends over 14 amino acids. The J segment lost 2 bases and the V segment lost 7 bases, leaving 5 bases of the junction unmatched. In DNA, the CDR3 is TGTGCCAGCACCCAGGGACAGGGAAACACTGAAGCTTTCTTT. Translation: CASTQGQGNTEAFF.

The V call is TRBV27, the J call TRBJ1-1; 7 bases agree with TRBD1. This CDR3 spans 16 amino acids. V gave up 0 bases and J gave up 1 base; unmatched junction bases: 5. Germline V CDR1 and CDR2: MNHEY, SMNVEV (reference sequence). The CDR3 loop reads CASSLSGTVKNTEAFF. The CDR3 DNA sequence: TGTGCCAGCAGTTTATCCGGGACAGTCAAGAACACTGAAGCTTTCTTT.

CDR3 amino acids: CASSSIDSSPQHF. Here the CDR3 DNA reads TGTGCCAGCAGTTCAATTGACAGCTCGCCCCAGCATTTT. J is TRBJ1-5 and V is TRBV27, with a weak D call TRBD1 (5 bases). V lost 4 bases and J 9 bases, leaving 13 bases between the germline ends. CDR3 length equals 13 residues. In germline, CDR1 is MNHEY, CDR2 SMNVEV (reference sequence).

Written as DNA, the CDR3 is TGTGCCAGCAGCCGAGGGGGATTCTACGAGCAGTACTTC. Its protein is CASSRGGFYEQYF. This chain links TRBV14 with TRBJ2-7, with D perhaps TRBD1 (6 bases). V was cut by 4 bases and J by 3 bases, with 10 bases left in between. The CDR3 consists of 13 residues. In germline, CDR1 is SGHDN, CDR2 FVKESK.

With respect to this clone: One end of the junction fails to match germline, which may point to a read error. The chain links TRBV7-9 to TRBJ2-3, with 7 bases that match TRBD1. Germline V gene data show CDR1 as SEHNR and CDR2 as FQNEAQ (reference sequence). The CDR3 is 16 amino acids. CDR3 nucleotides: TGTTCCAGCAGCTACGTAGGGGGCGGGTCTGTAGATACGCAGTATTTT. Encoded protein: CSSSYVGGGSVDTQYF.

The CDR3 sequence is CASSLGSGSYTEAFF. The CDR3 region has the DNA TGTGCCAGCAGCTTAGGGAGTGGGAGCTACACTGAAGCTTTCTTT. V and J are TRBV7-9 and TRBJ1-1; D gene ambiguous. This CDR3 has 15 residues. Germline-derived CDR1 and CDR2 are SEHNR and FQNEAQ (reference sequence). Trimming cost V 1 base and J 3 bases, with 12 bases left between them.